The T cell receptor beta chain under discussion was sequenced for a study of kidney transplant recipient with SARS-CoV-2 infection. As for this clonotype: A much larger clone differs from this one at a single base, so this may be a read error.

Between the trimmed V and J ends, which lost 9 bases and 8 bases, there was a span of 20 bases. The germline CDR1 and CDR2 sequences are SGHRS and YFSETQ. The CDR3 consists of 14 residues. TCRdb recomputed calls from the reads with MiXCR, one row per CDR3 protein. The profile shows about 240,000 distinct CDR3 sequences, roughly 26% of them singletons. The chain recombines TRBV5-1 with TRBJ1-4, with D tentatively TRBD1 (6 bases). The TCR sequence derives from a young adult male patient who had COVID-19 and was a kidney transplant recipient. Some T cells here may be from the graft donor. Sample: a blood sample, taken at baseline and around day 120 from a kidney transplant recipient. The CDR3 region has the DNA TGCGCCAACGGCGCGGGGGTTGGGGGCGAAAAACTGTTTTTT. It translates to CANGAGVGGEKLFF.